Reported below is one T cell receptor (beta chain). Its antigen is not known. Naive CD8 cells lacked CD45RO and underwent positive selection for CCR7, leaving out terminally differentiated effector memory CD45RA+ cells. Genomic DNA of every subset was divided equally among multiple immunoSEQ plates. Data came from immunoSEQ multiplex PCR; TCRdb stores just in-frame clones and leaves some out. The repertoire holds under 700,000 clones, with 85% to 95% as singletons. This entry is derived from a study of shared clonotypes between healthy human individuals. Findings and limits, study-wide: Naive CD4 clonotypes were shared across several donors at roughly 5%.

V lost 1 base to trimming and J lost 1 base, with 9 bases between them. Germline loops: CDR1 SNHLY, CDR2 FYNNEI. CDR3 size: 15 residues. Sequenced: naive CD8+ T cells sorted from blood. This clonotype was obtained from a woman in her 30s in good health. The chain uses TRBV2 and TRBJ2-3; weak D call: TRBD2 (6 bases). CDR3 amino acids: CASSEGRVGTDTQYF. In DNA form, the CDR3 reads TGTGCCAGCAGTGAAGGGAGGGTGGGCACAGATACGCAGTATTTT.